A single sample gave rise to the 9 T cell receptor beta chains below, sequenced in a study of blood T cell repertoires in COVID-19. The assay was immunoSEQ multiplex PCR, and TCRdb's table has in-frame clones only and misses some. The sample has more than 55,000 clones, around 88% seen once. Input material: peripheral blood. The receptors stem from an older woman with acute or convalescent COVID-19.

The chain combines TRBV7-8 with TRBJ1-2; TRBD1 matches 8 bases. The J segment lost 5 bases and the V segment lost 6 bases, leaving 14 bases of the junction unmatched. The germline CDR1 and CDR2 sequences are SGHVS and FQNEAQ. CDR3 size: 16 residues. The CDR3 nucleotides read TGTGCCAGCAGGACGAGTGGGACAGGTTCTATGTATGGCTACACCTTC. Encoded protein: CASRTSGTGSMYGYTF.

V is TRBV15 and J is TRBJ2-1; 9 bases line up with TRBD2. The CDR3 loop spans 16 amino acids. The ends lost 3 bases at V and 8 bases at J; junction bases unmatched: 11. Germline values: CDR1 LNHNV, CDR2 YYDKDF (reference sequence). CDR3 region: CATSSQRGADLDEQFF. The CDR3 DNA follows: TGTGCCACCAGCAGCCAGCGGGGGGCGGATTTGGATGAGCAGTTCTTC.

To note about this clone: Other nucleotide sequences in the sample specify the same CDR3. The rearrangement joins TRBV6-5 to TRBJ2-5; D is possibly TRBD1 (6 bases). The CDR3 runs 16 residues. The germline V and J ends were trimmed by 2 bases and 0 bases, with 13 bases remaining between them. The germline CDR1 and CDR2 sequences are MNHEY and SVGAGI. As DNA, the CDR3 is TGTGCCAGCAGTTACCGATCCGGGACAAACCAAGAGACCCAGTACTTC. It yields the protein CASSYRSGTNQETQYF.

This clone has just one count. The rearrangement uses TRBV2 and TRBJ1-5, with D possibly matching TRBD1 (6 bases). The CDR3 consists of 15 residues. From germline, CDR1 is SNHLY and CDR2 FYNNEI. With 5 bases removed from V and 2 bases from J, the gap between germline ends came to 13 bases. The CDR3 nucleotides read TGTGCCAGCAGTCAGGGGAGGGGGGGCAATCAGCCCCAGCATTTT. It codes for CASSQGRGGNQPQHF.

The genes are TRBV2 and TRBJ2-3, with D possibly matching TRBD1 (5 bases). Trimming removed 4 bases from V and 0 bases from J, with 8 bases in between. Germline assignment: CDR1 SNHLY and CDR2 FYNNEI. CDR3 size: 14 residues. In DNA form, the CDR3 reads TGTGCCAGCAGTGTGGGGCGGAGCACAGATACGCAGTATTTT. This sequence encodes CASSVGRSTDTQYF.

The chain recombines TRBV19 with TRBJ2-1; 8 bases agree with TRBD2. The junction had 5 bases not matched to a gene; V was cut back by 6 bases and J by 4 bases. Germline lookup yields CDR1 LNHDA and CDR2 SQIVND (reference sequence). CDR3 length: 14 residues. CDR3 DNA sequence: TGTGCCAGTAGATTAGCGGGAACTTACAATGAGCAGTTCTTC. It translates to CASRLAGTYNEQFF.

The chain joins TRBV28 to TRBJ1-2; the D is unclear. The CDR3 has 12 residues. Deletions cut 3 bases from V and 4 bases from J, with 6 bases between. Germline CDR1 is MDHEN and CDR2 is SYDVKM. The CDR3 loop is CASSFNFYGYTF. The CDR3 bases are TGTGCCAGCAGTTTCAATTTCTATGGCTACACCTTC.

The V and J genes are TRBV2 and TRBJ1-2; 8 bases line up with TRBD1. The trim removed 4 bases at V and 0 bases at J, leaving 4 bases unmatched. CDR1 is SNHLY and CDR2 is FYNNEI in the germline V gene. The CDR3 length is 15 residues. CDR3 bases: TGTGCCAGCAGTGGTTTACAGGGGGCTAACTATGGCTACACCTTC. Protein: CASSGLQGANYGYTF.

The chain links TRBV4-1 to TRBJ1-1; D unresolved. Trimming took 0 bases from V and 8 from J, leaving 7 bases between them. The CDR3 extends over 12 amino acids. Looked up from germline, CDR1 is MGHRA and CDR2 is YSYEKL. The CDR3 protein is CASSQDRREAFF. For the CDR3, the DNA is TGCGCCAGCAGCCAAGATCGGCGGGAAGCTTTCTTT.